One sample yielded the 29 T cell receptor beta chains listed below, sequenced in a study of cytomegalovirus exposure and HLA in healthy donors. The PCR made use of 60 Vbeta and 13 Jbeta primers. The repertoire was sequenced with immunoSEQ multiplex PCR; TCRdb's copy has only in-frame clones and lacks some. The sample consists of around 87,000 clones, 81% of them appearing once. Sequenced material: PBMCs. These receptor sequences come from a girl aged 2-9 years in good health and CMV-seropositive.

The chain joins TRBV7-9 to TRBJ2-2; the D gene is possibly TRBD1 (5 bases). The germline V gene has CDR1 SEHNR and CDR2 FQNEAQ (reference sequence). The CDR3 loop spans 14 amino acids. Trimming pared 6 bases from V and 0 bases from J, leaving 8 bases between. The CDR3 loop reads CASSQGSNTGELFF. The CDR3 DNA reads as TGTGCCAGCAGTCAGGGTTCGAACACCGGGGAGCTGTTTTTT. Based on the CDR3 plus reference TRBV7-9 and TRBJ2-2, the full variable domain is DTGVSQNPRHKITKRGQNVTFRCDPISEHNRLYWYRQTLGQGPEFLTYFQNEAQLEKSRLLSDRFSAERPKGSFSTLEIQRTEQGDSAMYLCASSQGSNTGELFFGEGSRLTVL.

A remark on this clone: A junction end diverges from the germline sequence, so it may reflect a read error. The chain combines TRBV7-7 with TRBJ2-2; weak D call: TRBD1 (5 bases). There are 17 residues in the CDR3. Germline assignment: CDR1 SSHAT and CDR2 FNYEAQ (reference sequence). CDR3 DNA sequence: TGTGCTAGCAGCCCGGAGTTTATAGGGGATCTGGCCGGGGAGCTGTTTTTT. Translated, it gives CASSPEFIGDLAGELFF. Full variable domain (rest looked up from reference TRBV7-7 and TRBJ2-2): GAGVSQSPRYKVTKRGQDVTLRCDPISSHATLYWYQQALGQGPEFLTYFNYEAQPDKSGLPSDRFSAERPEGSISTLTIQRTEQRDSAMYRCASSPEFIGDLAGELFFGEGSRLTVL.

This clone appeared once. The CDR3 reads CASSSLGDIQYF. The CDR3 nucleotides are TGTGCCAGCAGTTCCCTCGGGGACATTCAGTACTTC. V and J are TRBV28 and TRBJ2-4; D is possibly TRBD2 (5 bases). CDR1 MDHEN and CDR2 SYDVKM come from the germline V gene. The CDR3 has 12 residues. V was pared by 4 bases and J by 8 bases, with 9 bases between.

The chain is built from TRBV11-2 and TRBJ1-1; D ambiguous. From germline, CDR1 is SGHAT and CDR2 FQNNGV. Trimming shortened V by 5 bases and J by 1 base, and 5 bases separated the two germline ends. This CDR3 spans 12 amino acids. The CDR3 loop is CASSTRNTEAFF. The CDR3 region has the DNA TGTGCCAGCAGCACCAGGAACACTGAAGCTTTCTTT. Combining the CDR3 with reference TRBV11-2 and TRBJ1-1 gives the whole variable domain EAGVAQSPRYKIIEKRQSVAFWCNPISGHATLYWYQQILGQGPKLLIQFQNNGVVDDSQLPKDRFSAERLKGVDSTLKIQPAKLEDSAVYLCASSTRNTEAFFGQGTRLTVV.

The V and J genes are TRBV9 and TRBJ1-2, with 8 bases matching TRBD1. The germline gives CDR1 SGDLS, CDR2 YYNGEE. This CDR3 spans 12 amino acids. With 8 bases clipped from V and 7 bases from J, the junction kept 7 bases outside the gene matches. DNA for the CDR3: TGTGCCAGTGACAGGGGAGAGGGTGGCTACACCTTC. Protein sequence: CASDRGEGGYTF.

CDR3 DNA: TGCAGCGTTGACGGGTTAGGGGTCGGCCGTCAGGACGAGCAGTACTTC. Translating it yields CSVDGLGVGRQDEQYF. The chain couples TRBV29-1 to TRBJ2-7, with a tentative D call TRBD1 (5 bases). CDR3 size: 16 residues. Germline CDR1 reads SQVTM; CDR2 reads ANQGSEA. V lost 3 bases and J 5 bases, leaving 23 bases between the germline ends.

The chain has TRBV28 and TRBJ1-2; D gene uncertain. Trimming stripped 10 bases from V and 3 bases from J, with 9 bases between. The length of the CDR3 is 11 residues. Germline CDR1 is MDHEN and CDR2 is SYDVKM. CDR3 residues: CATRRDYGYTF. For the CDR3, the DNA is TGTGCCACCAGGAGGGACTATGGCTACACCTTC.

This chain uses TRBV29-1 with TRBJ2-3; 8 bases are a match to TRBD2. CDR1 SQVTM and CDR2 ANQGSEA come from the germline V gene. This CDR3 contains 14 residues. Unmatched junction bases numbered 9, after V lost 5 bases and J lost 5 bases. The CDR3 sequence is CSVRIAGTVDTQYF. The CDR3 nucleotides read TGCAGCGTTCGGATAGCGGGAACGGTAGATACGCAGTATTTT.

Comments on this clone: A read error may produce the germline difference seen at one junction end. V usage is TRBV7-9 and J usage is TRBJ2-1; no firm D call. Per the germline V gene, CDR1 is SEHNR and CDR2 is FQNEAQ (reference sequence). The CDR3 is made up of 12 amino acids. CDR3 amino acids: CSSSLSGYEQFF. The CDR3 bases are TGTTCCAGCAGTCTTTCCGGGTATGAGCAGTTCTTC. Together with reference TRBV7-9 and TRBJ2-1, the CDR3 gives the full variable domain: DTGVSQNPRHKITKRGQNVTFRCDPISEHNRLYWYRQTLGQGPEFLTYFQNEAQLEKSRLLSDRFSAERPKGSFSTLEIQRTEQGDSAMYLCSSSLSGYEQFFGPGTRLTVL.

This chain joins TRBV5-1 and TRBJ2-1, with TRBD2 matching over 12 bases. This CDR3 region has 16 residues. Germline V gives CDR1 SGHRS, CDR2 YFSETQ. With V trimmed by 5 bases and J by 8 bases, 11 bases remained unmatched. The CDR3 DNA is TGCGCCAGCAGATACACCGGGACTAGCGGGTTCGATGAGCAGTTCTTC. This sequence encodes CASRYTGTSGFDEQFF.

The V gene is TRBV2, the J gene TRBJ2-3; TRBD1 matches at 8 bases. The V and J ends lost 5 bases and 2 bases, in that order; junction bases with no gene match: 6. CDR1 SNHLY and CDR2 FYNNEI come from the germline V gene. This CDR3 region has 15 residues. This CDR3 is CASSPGQGITDTQYF. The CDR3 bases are TGTGCCAGCAGTCCAGGACAGGGTATCACAGATACGCAGTATTTT.

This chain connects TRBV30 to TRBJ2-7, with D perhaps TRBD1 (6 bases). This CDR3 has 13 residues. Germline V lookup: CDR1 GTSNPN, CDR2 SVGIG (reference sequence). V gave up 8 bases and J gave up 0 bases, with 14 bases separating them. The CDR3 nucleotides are TGTGCCCTGGACAGACTCAGCTCCTACGAGCAGTACTTC. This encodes CALDRLSSYEQYF.

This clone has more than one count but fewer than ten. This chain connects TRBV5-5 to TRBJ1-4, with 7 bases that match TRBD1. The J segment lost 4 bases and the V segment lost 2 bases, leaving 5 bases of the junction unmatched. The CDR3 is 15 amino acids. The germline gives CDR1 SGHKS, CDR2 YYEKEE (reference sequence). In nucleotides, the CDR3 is TGTGCCAGCAGCTTACAGGGGATGCTTAATGAAAAACTGTTTTTT. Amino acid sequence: CASSLQGMLNEKLFF.

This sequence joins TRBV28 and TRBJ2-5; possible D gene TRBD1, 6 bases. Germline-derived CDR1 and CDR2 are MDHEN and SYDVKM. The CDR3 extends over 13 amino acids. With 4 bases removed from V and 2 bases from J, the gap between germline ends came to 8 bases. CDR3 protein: CASSSGQQETQYF. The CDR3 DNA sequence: TGTGCCAGCAGTTCCGGACAGCAAGAGACCCAGTACTTC.

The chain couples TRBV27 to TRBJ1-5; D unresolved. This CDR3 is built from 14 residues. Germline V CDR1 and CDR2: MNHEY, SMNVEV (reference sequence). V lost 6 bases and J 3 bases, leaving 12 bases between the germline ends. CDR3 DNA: TGTGCCAGCAGCCCGGGAGTACACAATCAGCCCCAGCATTTT. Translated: CASSPGVHNQPQHF.

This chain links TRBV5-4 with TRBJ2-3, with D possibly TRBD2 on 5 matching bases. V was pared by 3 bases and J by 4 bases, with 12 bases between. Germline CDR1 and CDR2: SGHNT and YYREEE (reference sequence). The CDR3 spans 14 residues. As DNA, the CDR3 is TGTGCCAGCAGCTCACTACTAGAATCAGATACGCAGTATTTT. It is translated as CASSSLLESDTQYF.

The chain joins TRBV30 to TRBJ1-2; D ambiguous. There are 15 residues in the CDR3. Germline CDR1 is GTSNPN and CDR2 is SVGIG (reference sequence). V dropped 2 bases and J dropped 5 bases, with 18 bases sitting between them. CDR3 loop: CAWSPRTDVGYGYTF. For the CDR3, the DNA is TGTGCCTGGAGTCCTCGGACTGACGTTGGGTATGGCTACACCTTC.

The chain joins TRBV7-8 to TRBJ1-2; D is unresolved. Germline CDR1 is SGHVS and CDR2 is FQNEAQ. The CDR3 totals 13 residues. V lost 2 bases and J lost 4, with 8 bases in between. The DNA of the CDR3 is TGTGCCAGCAGCTTAAGCAAGCGCTATGGCTACACCTTC. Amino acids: CASSLSKRYGYTF.

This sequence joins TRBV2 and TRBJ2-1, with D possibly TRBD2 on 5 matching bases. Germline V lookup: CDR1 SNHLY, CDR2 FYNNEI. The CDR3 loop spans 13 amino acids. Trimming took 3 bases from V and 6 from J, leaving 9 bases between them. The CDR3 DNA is TGTGCCAGCAGTGACCCTAGCTTCAATGAGCAGTTCTTC. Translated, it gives CASSDPSFNEQFF.

Here the CDR3 reads CSVVLAVSGNTIYF. CDR3 bases: TGCAGCGTTGTCTTGGCAGTATCTGGAAACACCATATATTTT. The chain employs TRBV29-1 and TRBJ1-3; D gene ambiguous. V was shortened by 4 bases and J by 1 base, with 11 bases between the two germline ends. Germline V gives CDR1 SQVTM, CDR2 ANQGSEA. The CDR3 contains 14 residues.

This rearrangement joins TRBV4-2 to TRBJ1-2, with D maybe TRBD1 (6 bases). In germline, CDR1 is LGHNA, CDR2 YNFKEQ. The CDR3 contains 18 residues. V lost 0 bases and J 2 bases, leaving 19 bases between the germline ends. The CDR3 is CASSQEGSGAIPNYGYTF. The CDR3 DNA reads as TGTGCCAGCAGCCAAGAGGGGTCAGGGGCGATCCCAAACTATGGCTACACCTTC.

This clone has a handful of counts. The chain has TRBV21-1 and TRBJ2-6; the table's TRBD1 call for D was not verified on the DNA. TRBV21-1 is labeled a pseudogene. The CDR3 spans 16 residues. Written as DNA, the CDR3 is TGTGCCAGGGGACAGGGTGGCAGGTCTGGGGCCAACGTCCTGACTTTC. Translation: CARGQGGRSGANVLTF.

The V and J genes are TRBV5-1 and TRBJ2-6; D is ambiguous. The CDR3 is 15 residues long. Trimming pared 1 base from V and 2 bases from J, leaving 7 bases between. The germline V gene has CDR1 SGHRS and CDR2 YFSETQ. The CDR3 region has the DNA TGCGCCAGCAGCTTGAGTGCGCCTGGGGCCAACGTCCTGACTTTC. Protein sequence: CASSLSAPGANVLTF.

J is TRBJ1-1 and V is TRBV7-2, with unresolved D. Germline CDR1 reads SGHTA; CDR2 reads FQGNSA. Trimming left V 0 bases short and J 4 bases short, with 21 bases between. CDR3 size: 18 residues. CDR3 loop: CASSLASFKEVWATEAFF. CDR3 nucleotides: TGTGCCAGCAGCTTAGCCAGTTTTAAGGAGGTTTGGGCCACTGAAGCTTTCTTT.

CDR3 in amino acids: CASSSPGQSPEQYF. CDR3 in DNA: TGTGCCAGCAGCTCCCCGGGACAGTCCCCCGAGCAGTACTTC. The chain carries TRBV5-4 and TRBJ2-7; TRBD1 matches 7 bases. The CDR3 covers 14 residues. Germline CDR1 reads SGHNT; CDR2 reads YYREEE (reference sequence). Trimming cost V 3 bases and J 6 bases; bases outside gene matches: 9.

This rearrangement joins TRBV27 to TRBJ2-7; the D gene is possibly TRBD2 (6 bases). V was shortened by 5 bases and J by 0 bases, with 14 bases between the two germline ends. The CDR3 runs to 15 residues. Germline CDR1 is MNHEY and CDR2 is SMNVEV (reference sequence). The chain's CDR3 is CASSIRAGSSYEQYF. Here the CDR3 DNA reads TGTGCCAGCAGTATCAGGGCCGGGAGCTCCTACGAGCAGTACTTC.

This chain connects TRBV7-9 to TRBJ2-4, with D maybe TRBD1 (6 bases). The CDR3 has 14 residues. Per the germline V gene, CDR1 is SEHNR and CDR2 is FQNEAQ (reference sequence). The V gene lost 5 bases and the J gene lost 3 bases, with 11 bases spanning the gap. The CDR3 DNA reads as TGTGCCAGCAGCCCATCAGGGGACAAAAACATTCAGTACTTC. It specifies CASSPSGDKNIQYF.

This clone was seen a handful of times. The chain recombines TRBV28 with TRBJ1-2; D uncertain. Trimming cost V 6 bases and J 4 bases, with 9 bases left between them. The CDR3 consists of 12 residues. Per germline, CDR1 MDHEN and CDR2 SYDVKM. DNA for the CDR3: TGTGCCAGCAGCTTAGGGAGCTATGGCTACACCTTC. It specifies CASSLGSYGYTF.

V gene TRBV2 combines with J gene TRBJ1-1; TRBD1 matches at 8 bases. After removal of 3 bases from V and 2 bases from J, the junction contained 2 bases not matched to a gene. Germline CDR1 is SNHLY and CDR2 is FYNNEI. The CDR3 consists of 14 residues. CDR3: CASSDRGQNTEAFF. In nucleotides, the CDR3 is TGTGCCAGCAGTGACAGGGGGCAAAACACTGAAGCTTTCTTT.